The T cell receptor (beta chain) under discussion was sequenced for a study of early T cells in non-severe SARS-CoV-2 infection. Study-level information: The sequenced material was bulk RNA from unsorted whole blood, and its chains were unpaired.

The CDR3 is 17 amino acids. Germline V gene data show CDR1 as MNHEY and CDR2 as SMNVEV (reference sequence). V was clipped by 0 bases and J by 6 bases; unmatched bases: 10. Unique molecular identifiers were affixed to single, distinct cDNA molecules. TCRdb recomputed calls from the 5' RACE reads with MiXCR, one row per CDR3 protein. The profile shows 26,000 or so distinct CDR3 sequences, 4% to 4.5% of them singletons. This clonotype was detected ten times or more. Sequencing used whole blood. This TCR came from an adult who was a healthcare worker with PCR-confirmed SARS-CoV-2 infection or an uninfected control (not recorded which). This rearrangement joins TRBV27 to TRBJ2-7, with 11 bases aligning to TRBD2. As DNA, the CDR3 is TGTGCCAGCAGTTTATCCGTTGGAACTAGCGGGAGTGGCGAGCAGTACTTC. Translation gives CASSLSVGTSGSGEQYF.